A single sample is the source of the 14 T cell receptor beta chains below, sequenced in a study of OX40 agonist ivuxolimab in advanced cancers. Sequenced by immunoSEQ multiplex PCR; TCRdb stores in-frame clones only, minus some. Here the sample spans approximately 61,000 clones, around nine tenths being singletons. Material: CD4+ or CD8+ T cells sorted from blood, obtained in a trial of the OX40 agonist ivuxolimab. The receptors here all came from an adult with an advanced solid tumor such as melanoma, head and neck, liver or kidney cancer.

V usage is TRBV10-2 and J usage is TRBJ2-5; 7 bases match TRBD2. With the DNA end fitting TRBJ2-7 better, the J assignment may be wrong. The CDR3 has 13 amino acids. The germline V gene encodes CDR1 WSHSY and CDR2 SAAADI. This CDR3 is CASGGDGPYEQYF. The CDR3 bases are TGCGCCAGCGGGGGGGACGGTCCCTACGAGCAGTACTTC.

The chain uses TRBV4-1 and TRBJ1-5; 7 bases are a match to TRBD1. CDR3 length: 15 residues. J gave up 11 bases and V 0 bases, and 10 bases lay outside the gene matches. The germline CDR1 and CDR2 sequences are MGHRA and YSYEKL. This CDR3 is CASSQEDYRDSTQHF. The CDR3 DNA follows: TGCGCCAGCAGCCAAGAAGACTATCGGGACAGTACCCAGCATTTT.

This chain links TRBV19 with TRBJ1-1, with D hard to call. Germline lookup yields CDR1 LNHDA and CDR2 SQIVND (reference sequence). The CDR3 loop spans 13 amino acids. The V and J ends lost 7 bases and 2 bases respectively, with 11 bases between them. CDR3 amino acids: CASKRTLNTEAFF. In nucleotides, the CDR3 is TGTGCCAGTAAGCGGACGTTAAACACTGAAGCTTTCTTT.

The J gene is TRBJ1-4, the V gene TRBV5-1; TRBD1 is a possible D gene (5 bases). In germline, CDR1 is SGHRS, CDR2 YFSETQ. V gave up 4 bases and J gave up 5 bases, with 9 bases separating them. This CDR3 spans 13 amino acids. For the CDR3, the DNA is TGCGCCAGCAGCGGGGGACCGAATGAAAAACTGTTTTTT. This sequence encodes CASSGGPNEKLFF.

The chain couples TRBV11-2 to TRBJ2-3; 10 positions agree with TRBD2. Germline CDR1 SGHAT, CDR2 FQNNGV. The CDR3 consists of 16 residues. Germline trimming cut 5 bases from V and 4 bases from J; bases unmatched to any gene: 9. The CDR3 region has the DNA TGTGCCAGCAGCGTTGCCAGCGGGGGGGCGGCAGATACGCAGTATTTT. This sequence encodes CASSVASGGAADTQYF.

The chain uses TRBV6-1 and TRBJ2-2, with a tentative D call TRBD1 (5 bases). Trimming cost V 3 bases and J 1 base, with 18 bases left between them. The CDR3 totals 18 residues. Germline V gene lookup returns CDR1 MNHNS and CDR2 SASEGT. CDR3 loop: CASSDPPGGRVNTGELFF. The CDR3 region has the DNA TGTGCCAGCAGTGACCCCCCAGGTGGCAGGGTGAACACCGGGGAGCTGTTTTTT.

The chain recombines TRBV7-9 with TRBJ1-1; TRBD1 is a possible D gene (5 bases). CDR1 is SEHNR, CDR2 FQNEAQ, per germline (reference sequence). This CDR3 is 15 amino acids long. V was pared by 0 bases and J by 5 bases, with 13 bases between. Here the CDR3 reads CASSLASSGGTEAFF. The CDR3 DNA follows: TGTGCCAGCAGCTTAGCATCGTCGGGGGGAACTGAAGCTTTCTTT.

This chain connects TRBV4-2 to TRBJ1-3; D perhaps matches TRBD1 (5 bases). Deletions cut 1 base from V and 4 bases from J, with 11 bases between. This CDR3 spans 15 amino acids. The germline V gene encodes CDR1 LGHNA and CDR2 YNFKEQ. The CDR3 nucleotides are TGTGCCAGCAGCCAAGGTCAGGGTGTAGGAAACACCATATATTTT. The encoded protein is CASSQGQGVGNTIYF.

The chain is built from TRBV27 and TRBJ1-2; a weak D match, TRBD1 (6 bases). The CDR3 runs 12 residues. Trimming removed 11 bases at V and 6 bases at J, with 16 bases between. Germline V gene sequence: CDR1 MNHEY, CDR2 SMNVEV (reference sequence). CDR3: CAGRQDSHGYTF. The DNA for the CDR3 is TGTGCCGGAAGACAGGACTCGCATGGCTACACCTTC.

This sequence joins TRBV18 and TRBJ1-2; TRBD1 matches at 11 bases. The CDR3 length is 15 residues. J lost 3 bases, V lost 3 bases, and 3 bases had no gene match. From germline, CDR1 is KGHSH and CDR2 LQKENI. As DNA, the CDR3 is TGTGCCAGCTCACCGGGGACAGGGGGAGACTATGGCTACACCTTC. Its protein product is CASSPGTGGDYGYTF.

The chain combines TRBV28 with TRBJ2-4; either TRBD1 or TRBD2 may supply D (6 bases each). Trimming took off 2 bases at V and 12 bases at J, with 20 bases between the two ends. The CDR3 is 15 residues long. CDR1 and CDR2 (germline): MDHEN, SYDVKM. The CDR3 protein is CASSLAQKGGFRQYF. CDR3 DNA: TGTGCCAGCAGTTTAGCGCAGAAGGGGGGATTTCGTCAGTACTTC.

The CDR3 sequence is CASSVWQGARNEQFF. CDR3 coding DNA: TGTGCCAGCAGTGTTTGGCAGGGGGCGCGGAATGAGCAGTTCTTC. The chain combines TRBV2 with TRBJ2-1; 8 nucleotides match TRBD1. CDR1 and CDR2 (germline): SNHLY, FYNNEI. CDR3 size: 15 residues. Trimming removed 4 bases from V and 7 bases from J; junction bases left unmatched: 9.

The chain employs TRBV18 and TRBJ2-7; D is unclear. The CDR3 has 15 amino acids. V was trimmed by 3 bases and J by 5 bases, leaving 17 bases between them. CDR1 is KGHSH and CDR2 is LQKENI in the germline V gene. The CDR3 sequence is CASSPRLGGVHEQYF. The CDR3, as DNA: TGTGCCAGCTCACCGAGACTTGGTGGCGTCCACGAGCAGTACTTC.

A note on this clone: Because the CDR3's place on the DNA is in doubt, the DNA is left out and the CDR3 is given as listed by TCRdb. This chain uses TRBV30 with TRBJ2-2; the D segment call TRBD2 is taken from the table without a DNA check. The CDR3 length equals 16 residues, ends included. CDR1 GTSNPN and CDR2 SVGIG come from the germline V gene (reference sequence). This chain's CDR3 is CAWSVPGGRTPGSCFF.